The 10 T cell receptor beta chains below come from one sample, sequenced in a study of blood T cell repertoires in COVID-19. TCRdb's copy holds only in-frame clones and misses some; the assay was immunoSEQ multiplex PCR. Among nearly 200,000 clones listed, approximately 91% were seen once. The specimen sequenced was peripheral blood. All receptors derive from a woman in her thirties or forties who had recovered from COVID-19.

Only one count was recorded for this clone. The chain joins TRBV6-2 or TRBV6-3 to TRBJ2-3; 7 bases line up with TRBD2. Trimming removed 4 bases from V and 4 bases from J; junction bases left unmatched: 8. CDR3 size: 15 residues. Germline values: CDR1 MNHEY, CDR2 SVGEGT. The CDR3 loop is CASSFLGGRADTQYF. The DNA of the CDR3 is TGTGCCAGCAGTTTCCTGGGGGGGAGAGCAGATACGCAGTATTTT.

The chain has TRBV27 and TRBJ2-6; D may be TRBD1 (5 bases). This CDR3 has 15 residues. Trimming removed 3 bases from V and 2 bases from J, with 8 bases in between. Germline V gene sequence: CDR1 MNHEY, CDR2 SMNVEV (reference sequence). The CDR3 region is CASSFQGTGANVLTF. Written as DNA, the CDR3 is TGTGCCAGCAGTTTCCAGGGTACTGGGGCCAACGTCCTGACTTTC. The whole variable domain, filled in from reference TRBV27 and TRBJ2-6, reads EAQVTQNPRYLITVTGKKLTVTCSQNMNHEYMSWYRQDPGLGLRQIYYSMNVEVTDKGDVPEGYKVSRKEKRNFPLILESPSPNQTSLYFCASSFQGTGANVLTFGAGSRLTVL.

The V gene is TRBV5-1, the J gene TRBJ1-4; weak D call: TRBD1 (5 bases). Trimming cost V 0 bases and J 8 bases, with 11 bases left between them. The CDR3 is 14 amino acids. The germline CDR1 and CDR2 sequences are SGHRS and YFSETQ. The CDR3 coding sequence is TGCGCCAGCAGCTTGGCACAGGAACGGGAAAAACTGTTTTTT. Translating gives CASSLAQEREKLFF.

The CDR3 DNA follows: TGTGCCAGCAGTGGGAGGGGAAATGGGGAGCCCCAGCATTTT. This gives the protein CASSGRGNGEPQHF. The gene calls are TRBV2 and TRBJ1-5; D possibly corresponds to TRBD1 (5 bases). The V and J ends lost 4 bases and 8 bases respectively, with 15 bases between them. Germline V gene data show CDR1 as SNHLY and CDR2 as FYNNEI. This CDR3 region has 14 residues. The entire variable domain, with the rest obtained from reference TRBV2 and TRBJ1-5, is as follows: EPEVTQTPSHQVTQMGQEVILRCVPISNHLYFYWYRQILGQKVEFLVSFYNNEISEKSEIFDDQFSVERPDGSNFTLKIRSTKLEDSAMYFCASSGRGNGEPQHFGDGTRLSIL.

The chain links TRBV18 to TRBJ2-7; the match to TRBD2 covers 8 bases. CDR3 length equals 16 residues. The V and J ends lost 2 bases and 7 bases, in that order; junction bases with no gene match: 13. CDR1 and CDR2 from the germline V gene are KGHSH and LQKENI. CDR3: CASSPSTGGTTKEQYF. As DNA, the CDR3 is TGTGCCAGCTCACCATCGACGGGAGGGACTACGAAGGAGCAGTACTTC.

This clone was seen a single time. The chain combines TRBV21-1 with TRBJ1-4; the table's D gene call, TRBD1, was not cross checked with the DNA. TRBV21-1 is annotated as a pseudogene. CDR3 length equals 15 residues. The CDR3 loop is CASRPAQGYNEKLFF. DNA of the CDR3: TGTGCCAGCCGCCCGGCACAGGGCTATAATGAAAAACTGTTTTTT.

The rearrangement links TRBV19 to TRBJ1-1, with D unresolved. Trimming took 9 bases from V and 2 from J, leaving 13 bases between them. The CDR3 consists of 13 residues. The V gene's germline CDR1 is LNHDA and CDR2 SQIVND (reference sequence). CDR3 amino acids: CASCRRSNTEAFF. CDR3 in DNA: TGTGCCAGCTGTCGTCGGTCCAACACTGAAGCTTTCTTT.

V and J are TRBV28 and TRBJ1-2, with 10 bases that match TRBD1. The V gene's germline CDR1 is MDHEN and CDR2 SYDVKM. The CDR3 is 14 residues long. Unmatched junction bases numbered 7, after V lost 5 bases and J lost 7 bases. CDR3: CASSGGQGRSGYTF. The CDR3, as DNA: TGTGCCAGCAGTGGGGGACAGGGGCGTTCTGGCTACACCTTC.

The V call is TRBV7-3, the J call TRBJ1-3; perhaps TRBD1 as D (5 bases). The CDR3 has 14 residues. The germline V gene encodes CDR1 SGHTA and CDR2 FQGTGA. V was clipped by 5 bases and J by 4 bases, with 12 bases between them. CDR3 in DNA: TGTGCCAGCAGCGCCGGGGGAGCCGGAAACACCATATATTTT. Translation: CASSAGGAGNTIYF.

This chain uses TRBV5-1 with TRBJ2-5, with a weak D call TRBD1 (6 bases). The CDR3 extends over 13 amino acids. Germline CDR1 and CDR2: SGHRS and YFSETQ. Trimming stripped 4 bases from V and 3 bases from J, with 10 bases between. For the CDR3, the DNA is TGCGCCAGCAGCCTTAACAGGGAAGAGACCCAGTACTTC. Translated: CASSLNREETQYF. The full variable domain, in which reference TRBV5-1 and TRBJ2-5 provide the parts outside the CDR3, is KAGVTQTPRYLIKTRGQQVTLSCSPISGHRSVSWYQQTPGQGLQFLFEYFSETQRNKGNFPGRFSGRQFSNSRSEMNVSTLELGDSALYLCASSLNREETQYFGPGTRLLVL.